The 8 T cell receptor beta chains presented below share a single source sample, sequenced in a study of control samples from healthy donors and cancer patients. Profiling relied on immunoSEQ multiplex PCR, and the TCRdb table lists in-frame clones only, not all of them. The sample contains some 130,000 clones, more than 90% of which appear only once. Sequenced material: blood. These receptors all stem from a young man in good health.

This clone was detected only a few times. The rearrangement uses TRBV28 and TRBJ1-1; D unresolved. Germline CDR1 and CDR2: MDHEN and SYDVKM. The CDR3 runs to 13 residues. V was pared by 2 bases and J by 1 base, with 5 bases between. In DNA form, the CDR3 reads TGTGCCAGCAGTTTAAGCAGGAACACTGAAGCTTTCTTT. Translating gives CASSLSRNTEAFF.

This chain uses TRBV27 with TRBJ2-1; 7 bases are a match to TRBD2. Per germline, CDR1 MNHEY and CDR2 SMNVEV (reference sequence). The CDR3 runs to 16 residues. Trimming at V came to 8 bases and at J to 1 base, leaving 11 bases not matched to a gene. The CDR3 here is CASGRGSTPSYNEQFF. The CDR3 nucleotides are TGTGCCAGCGGGCGGGGGTCCACCCCATCCTACAATGAGCAGTTCTTC.

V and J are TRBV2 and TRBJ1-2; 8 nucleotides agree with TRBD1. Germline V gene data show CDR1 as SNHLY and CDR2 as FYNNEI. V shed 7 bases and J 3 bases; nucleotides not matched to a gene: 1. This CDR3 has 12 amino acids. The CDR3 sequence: CASKGQDYGYTF. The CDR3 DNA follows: TGTGCCAGCAAGGGACAGGACTATGGCTACACCTTC.

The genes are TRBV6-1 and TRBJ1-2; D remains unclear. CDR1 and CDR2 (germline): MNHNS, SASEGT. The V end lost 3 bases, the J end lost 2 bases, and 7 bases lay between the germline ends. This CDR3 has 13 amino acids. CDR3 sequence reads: CASSDNSNYGYTF. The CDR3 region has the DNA TGTGCCAGCAGTGATAACAGCAACTATGGCTACACCTTC.

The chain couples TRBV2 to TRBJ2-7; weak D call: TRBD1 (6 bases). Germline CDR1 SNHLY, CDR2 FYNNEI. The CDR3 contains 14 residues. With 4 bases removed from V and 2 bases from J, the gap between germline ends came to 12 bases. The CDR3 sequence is CASSGWTVTYEQYF. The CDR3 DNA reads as TGTGCCAGCAGTGGATGGACAGTTACCTACGAGCAGTACTTC.

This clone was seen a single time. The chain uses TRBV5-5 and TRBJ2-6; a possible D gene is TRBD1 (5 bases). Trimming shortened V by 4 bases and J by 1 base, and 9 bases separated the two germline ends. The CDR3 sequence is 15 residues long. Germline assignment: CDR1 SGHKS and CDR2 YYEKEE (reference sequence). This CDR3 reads CASSRTQSGANVLTF. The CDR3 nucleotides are TGTGCCAGCAGCCGGACACAGTCTGGGGCCAACGTCCTGACTTTC.

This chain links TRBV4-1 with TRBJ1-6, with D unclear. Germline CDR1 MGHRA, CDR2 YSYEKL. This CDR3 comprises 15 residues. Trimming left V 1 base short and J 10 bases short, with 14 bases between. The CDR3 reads CASSQVRTSESPLHF. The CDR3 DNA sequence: TGCGCCAGCAGCCAAGTACGGACTTCGGAATCACCCCTCCACTTT.

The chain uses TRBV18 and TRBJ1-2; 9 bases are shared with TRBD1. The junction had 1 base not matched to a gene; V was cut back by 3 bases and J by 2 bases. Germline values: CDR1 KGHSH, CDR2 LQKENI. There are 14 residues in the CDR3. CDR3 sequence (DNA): TGTGCCAGCTCACCCGACAGGGGGAACTATGGCTACACCTTC. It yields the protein CASSPDRGNYGYTF.